The 24 T cell receptor beta chains reported below all come from one sample, sequenced in a study of T-cell reconstitution after alpha-beta-depleted transplantation in children. The TCRbeta library was prepared with unique molecular identifiers. TCRdb re-derived calls from the PCR reads in MiXCR, one entry per CDR3 protein. The sample includes about 610,000 distinct CDR3 sequences, more than 9% of them seen just once. The sample was PBMCs from the stem cell graft donor, taken from the stem cell graft. The receptors were sampled from a human donor who donated a stem cell graft to a child with acute myeloid leukemia.

On this clonotype itself: Mismatch with germline at one junction end may stem from a read error. The genes are TRBV7-2 and TRBJ2-3; D gene unclear. From germline, CDR1 is SGHTA and CDR2 FQGNSA. The CDR3 sequence is 15 residues long. CDR3 DNA sequence: TGTGCCAGCACCCTCCAGACTGGCCTTAGGGATACGCAGTGTTTT. Amino acids: CASTLQTGLRDTQCF.

This chain links TRBV12-3 or TRBV12-4 with TRBJ2-5, with 7 bases fitting TRBD1. J lost 4 bases, V lost 7 bases, and 9 bases had no gene match. The CDR3 extends over 14 amino acids. The CDR3 loop is CASTGQFRGETQYF. CDR3 in DNA: TGTGCCAGCACGGGACAGTTCCGGGGAGAGACCCAGTACTTC.

The rearrangement joins TRBV20-1 to TRBJ2-1, with 14 nucleotides matching TRBD2. Germline V gene sequence: CDR1 DFQATT, CDR2 SNEGSKA (reference sequence). The CDR3 sequence is 16 residues long. The trim removed 3 bases at V and 4 bases at J, leaving 5 bases unmatched. DNA for the CDR3: TGCAGTGCTAGTGGGACTAGCGGGAGTCGGTACAATGAGCAGTTCTTC. It encodes CSASGTSGSRYNEQFF.

V usage is TRBV29-1 and J usage is TRBJ2-5; D may be TRBD2 (5 bases). The CDR3 spans 12 residues. CDR1 and CDR2 (germline): SQVTM, ANQGSEA. Deletions cut 4 bases from V and 4 bases from J, with 10 bases between. The DNA for the CDR3 is TGCAGCGTTGTAAGAGGGAGAGAGACCCAGTACTTC. Translating it yields CSVVRGRETQYF. The variable domain in full, completed from reference TRBV29-1 and TRBJ2-5, reads SAVISQKPSRDICQRGTSLTIQCQVDSQVTMMFWYRQQPGQSLTLIATANQGSEATYESGFVIDKFPISRPNLTFSTLTVSNMSPEDSSIYLCSVVRGRETQYFGPGTRLLVL.

The chain joins TRBV20-1 to TRBJ1-5, with D tentatively TRBD1 (6 bases). The ends were cut back, 6 bases at V and 3 bases at J, with 12 bases in the middle. This CDR3 region has 13 residues. The V gene's germline CDR1 is DFQATT and CDR2 SNEGSKA (reference sequence). The CDR3 loop is CSAKDRPNQPQHF. CDR3 DNA sequence: TGCAGTGCCAAAGACAGGCCCAATCAGCCCCAGCATTTT.

A few counts support this clonotype. This rearrangement joins TRBV27 to TRBJ1-6; D might be TRBD1 (6 bases). CDR1 MNHEY and CDR2 SMNVEV come from the germline V gene (reference sequence). The CDR3 totals 16 residues. V lost 4 bases and J 0 bases, leaving 10 bases between the germline ends. The CDR3 region is CASSSTGYSYNSPLHF. The CDR3 nucleotides read TGTGCCAGCAGTTCTACAGGGTACTCCTATAATTCACCCCTCCACTTT.

The chain recombines TRBV10-3 with TRBJ2-7, with 10 positions matching TRBD1. J lost 3 bases, V lost 6 bases, and 5 bases had no gene match. The CDR3 runs 14 residues. CDR1 and CDR2 (germline): ENHRY, SYGVKD. In DNA, the CDR3 is TGTGCCATCAGCGGGACAGGGGCGAACTACGAGCAGTACTTC. It translates to CAISGTGANYEQYF.

The chain carries TRBV30 and TRBJ2-7, with 8 bases identical to TRBD1. The length of the CDR3 is 14 residues. J gave up 5 bases and V 7 bases, and 13 bases lay outside the gene matches. Germline CDR1 GTSNPN, CDR2 SVGIG (reference sequence). CDR3 region: CAFQLRQGTHEQYF. The CDR3 DNA is TGTGCCTTTCAACTGAGACAGGGGACCCACGAGCAGTACTTC.

In its sample, this clonotype was seen many times. This chain uses TRBV13 with TRBJ2-3; D assignment may be TRBD1 or TRBD2 (5 bases each). The germline V gene has CDR1 PRHDT and CDR2 FYEKMQ (reference sequence). V lost 7 bases and J 3 bases, leaving 14 bases between the germline ends. The CDR3 runs 14 residues. The CDR3 reads CASTLRGQTDTQYF. CDR3 coding DNA: TGTGCCAGCACCCTGAGGGGTCAAACAGATACGCAGTATTTT.

This clonotype was seen repeatedly, ten times or more. The genes are TRBV12-3 or TRBV12-4 and TRBJ2-7; TRBD1 matches 9 bases. Trimming took 3 bases from V and 7 from J; bases not matched to a gene: 7. The CDR3 length is 14 residues. The chain's CDR3 is CASSFSGTGREQYF. The CDR3, as DNA: TGTGCCAGCAGTTTCTCCGGGACAGGGAGAGAGCAGTACTTC.

This clonotype was found a few times. The chain uses TRBV29-1 and TRBJ2-2; the match to TRBD1 covers 10 bases. The CDR3 is 14 amino acids. V trimming: 5 bases; J trimming: 5 bases; junction bases outside the gene matches: 5. CDR1 SQVTM and CDR2 ANQGSEA come from the germline V gene. As DNA, the CDR3 is TGCAGCGTTTTTCGACAGGGGGCTACCGGGGAGCTGTTTTTT. Amino acids: CSVFRQGATGELFF.

This clonotype was counted between two and nine times. The chain carries TRBV5-1 and TRBJ2-3, with D unclear. Between the trimmed V and J ends, which lost 0 bases and 2 bases, there was a span of 4 bases. Germline-derived CDR1 and CDR2 are SGHRS and YFSETQ. The CDR3 is made up of 13 amino acids. CDR3 DNA sequence: TGCGCCAGCAGCTTGGTCTTCACAGATACGCAGTATTTT. Its protein product is CASSLVFTDTQYF.

The genes are TRBV7-3 and TRBJ2-1; the match to TRBD2 covers 9 bases. The CDR3 totals 15 residues. V lost 4 bases, J lost 2 bases, and 3 bases stayed unmatched. Germline V gene sequence: CDR1 SGHTA, CDR2 FQGTGA. The CDR3 loop is CASSSIAGAYNEQFF. CDR3 sequence (DNA): TGTGCCAGCAGCTCCATAGCGGGAGCCTACAATGAGCAGTTCTTC.

This clonotype showed up just a few times. The V and J genes are TRBV5-1 and TRBJ1-1, with a possible D match to TRBD1 (5 bases). This CDR3 region has 13 residues. V was shortened by 1 base and J by 6 bases, with 10 bases between the two germline ends. Germline V CDR1 and CDR2: SGHRS, YFSETQ. The DNA for the CDR3 is TGCGCCAGCAGCTTGACAGGTAAACCTGAAGCTTTCTTT. The encoded protein is CASSLTGKPEAFF.

The chain recombines TRBV20-1 with TRBJ2-3; D is possibly TRBD2 (6 bases). The V end was cut by 3 bases, the J end by 1 base, with 14 bases between. The CDR3 contains 15 residues. Looked up from germline, CDR1 is DFQATT and CDR2 is SNEGSKA (reference sequence). The CDR3 sequence: CSASRLVARTDTQYF. For the CDR3, the DNA is TGCAGTGCTAGCCGACTAGTAGCCCGCACAGATACGCAGTATTTT.

This CDR3 is CASSVEGGKQFF. DNA for the CDR3: TGTGCCAGCAGCGTAGAGGGGGGAAAGCAGTTCTTC. V and J are TRBV9 and TRBJ2-1; perhaps D is TRBD1 or TRBD2 (6 bases each). With 0 bases removed from V and 11 bases from J, the gap between germline ends came to 9 bases. There are 12 residues in the CDR3. Germline CDR1 is SGDLS and CDR2 is YYNGEE.

This clonotype occurred many times. The chain carries TRBV20-1 and TRBJ2-7; D is tentatively TRBD1 or TRBD2 (5 bases each). Germline CDR1 and CDR2: DFQATT and SNEGSKA (reference sequence). Trimming shortened V by 5 bases and J by 3 bases, and 11 bases separated the two germline ends. This CDR3 comprises 12 residues. CDR3 nucleotide sequence: TGCAGTGCTGGCCGGGACCTCTACGAGCAGTACTTC. As protein: CSAGRDLYEQYF.

V is TRBV7-2 and J is TRBJ1-6; possibly TRBD1 for D (5 bases). The CDR3 is made up of 15 amino acids. Trimming stripped 4 bases from V and 9 bases from J, with 16 bases between. CDR1 and CDR2 from the germline V gene are SGHTA and FQGNSA. The CDR3 here is CASSSRDGAGSPLHF. The CDR3, as DNA: TGTGCCAGCAGCTCCCGGGACGGCGCCGGTTCACCCCTCCACTTT. The complete variable domain, with remaining parts taken from reference TRBV7-2 and TRBJ1-6, reads GAGVSQSPSNKVTEKGKDVELRCDPISGHTALYWYRQSLGQGLEFLIYFQGNSAPDKSGLPSDRFSAERTGGSVSTLTIQRTQQEDSAVYLCASSSRDGAGSPLHFGNGTRLTVT.

The rearrangement uses TRBV12-3 or TRBV12-4 and TRBJ1-5, with D tentatively TRBD1 (5 bases). V was shortened by 6 bases and J by 0 bases, with 12 bases between the two germline ends. This CDR3 contains 15 residues. CDR3 region: CASRMTADSNQPQHF. The CDR3 DNA is TGTGCCAGCAGGATGACAGCAGATAGCAATCAGCCCCAGCATTTT.

This clonotype was detected only a few times. This chain uses TRBV19 with TRBJ2-4; D is possibly TRBD1 (6 bases). There are 15 residues in the CDR3. Per the germline V gene, CDR1 is LNHDA and CDR2 is SQIVND (reference sequence). The V and J ends lost 1 base and 8 bases respectively, with 15 bases between them. The CDR3: CASSIAGTLDDIQYF. The DNA of the CDR3 is TGTGCCAGTAGTATAGCCGGGACACTGGACGACATTCAGTACTTC.

At least ten counts were recorded for this clonotype. V usage is TRBV6-1 and J usage is TRBJ1-2; D remains ambiguous. V gave up 7 bases and J gave up 2 bases, with 17 bases separating them. Germline-derived CDR1 and CDR2 are MNHNS and SASEGT. The CDR3 contains 15 residues. CDR3 bases: TGTGCCAGCACCCCAGATCCGGGGAAGAACTATGGCTACACCTTC. Its protein product is CASTPDPGKNYGYTF.

The V call is TRBV27, the J call TRBJ2-3, with a tentative D call TRBD2 (6 bases). Per the germline V gene, CDR1 is MNHEY and CDR2 is SMNVEV (reference sequence). The CDR3 spans 16 residues. Trimming took off 3 bases at V and 6 bases at J, with 19 bases between the two ends. CDR3 DNA: TGTGCCAGCAGTTTTCGGGGGAGTTTAAAATCCGATACGCAGTATTTT. Its protein is CASSFRGSLKSDTQYF.

This clonotype was counted between two and nine times. J is TRBJ1-6 and V is TRBV7-9; D not resolved. The length of the CDR3 is 13 residues. Trimming took 1 base from V and 10 from J, leaving 8 bases between them. Germline CDR1 is SEHNR and CDR2 is FQNEAQ (reference sequence). The CDR3 spells CASSLDWNSPLHF. The CDR3 DNA reads TGTGCCAGCAGCTTAGATTGGAACTCACCCCTCCACTTT.

The chain is built from TRBV28 and TRBJ2-7, with 10 bases that match TRBD2. The CDR3 has 19 amino acids. Per the germline V gene, CDR1 is MDHEN and CDR2 is SYDVKM. V was clipped by 5 bases and J by 2 bases; unmatched bases: 18. CDR3 in DNA: TGTGCCAGCAGTCCGCGTTTACTAGCGGGACGAGCATCTACCTACGAGCAGTACTTC. Translation: CASSPRLLAGRASTYEQYF. The variable domain in full, with the rest retrieved from reference TRBV28 and TRBJ2-7, is DVKVTQSSRYLVKRTGEKVFLECVQDMDHENMFWYRQDPGLGLRLIYFSYDVKMKEKGDIPEGYSVSREKKERFSLILESASTNQTSMYLCASSPRLLAGRASTYEQYFGPGTRLTVT.